Included here is one T cell receptor beta chain sequence, with context. V dropped 3 bases and J dropped 4 bases, with 7 bases sitting between them. This CDR3 has 13 amino acids. Treatment meaning: 15 to 20 received Ad26.COV2.S at low or high dose, single or two shots; 5 received placebo; per-sample allocation not given. Collection of the samples took place on day 63 after the first injection of vaccine or placebo. Here immunoSEQ multiplex PCR was the method, and the copy in TCRdb shows in-frame clones only, minus some. The table lists about 320,000 clones, around 85% of them singletons. This sample was taken from a study of Ad26.COV2.S vaccination and SARS-CoV-2 variants. About the research overall: Once, or twice with 56 days between doses, Ad26.COV2.S was given intramuscularly.

The source was peripheral blood, collected in a trial of Ad26.COV2.S vaccine versus placebo. The chain joins TRBV12-3 or TRBV12-4 to TRBJ2-1; TRBD2 is a possible D gene (5 bases). The source is a person between 18 and 65 years old who received the Ad26.COV2.S COVID-19 vaccine or a placebo. DNA of the CDR3: TGTGCCAGCAGTTTTCGAGGGTACAATGAGCAGTTCTTC. The encoded protein is CASSFRGYNEQFF.